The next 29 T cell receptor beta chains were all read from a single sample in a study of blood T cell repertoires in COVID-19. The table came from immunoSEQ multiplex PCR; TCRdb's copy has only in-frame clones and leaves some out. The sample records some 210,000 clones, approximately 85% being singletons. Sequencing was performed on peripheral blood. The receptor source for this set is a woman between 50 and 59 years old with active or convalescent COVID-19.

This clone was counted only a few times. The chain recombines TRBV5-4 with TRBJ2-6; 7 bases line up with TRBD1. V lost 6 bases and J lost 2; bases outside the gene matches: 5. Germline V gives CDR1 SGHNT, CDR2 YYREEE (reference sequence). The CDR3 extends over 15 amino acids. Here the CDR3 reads CASTSTGPGANVLTF. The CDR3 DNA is TGTGCCAGCACCTCGACAGGGCCTGGGGCCAACGTCCTGACTTTC.

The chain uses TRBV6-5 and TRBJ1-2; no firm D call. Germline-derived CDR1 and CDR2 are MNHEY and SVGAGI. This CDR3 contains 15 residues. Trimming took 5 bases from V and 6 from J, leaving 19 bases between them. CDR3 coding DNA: TGTGCCAGCAGTCCAACGGCCTGGGAGTTGGATGGCTACACCTTC. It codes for CASSPTAWELDGYTF.

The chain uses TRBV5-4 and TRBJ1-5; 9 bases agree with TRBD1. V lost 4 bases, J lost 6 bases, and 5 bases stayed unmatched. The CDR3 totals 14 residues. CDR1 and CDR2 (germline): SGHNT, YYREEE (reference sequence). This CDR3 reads CASSLGTGSQPQHF. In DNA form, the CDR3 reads TGTGCCAGCAGCCTCGGGACAGGGTCTCAGCCCCAGCATTTT.

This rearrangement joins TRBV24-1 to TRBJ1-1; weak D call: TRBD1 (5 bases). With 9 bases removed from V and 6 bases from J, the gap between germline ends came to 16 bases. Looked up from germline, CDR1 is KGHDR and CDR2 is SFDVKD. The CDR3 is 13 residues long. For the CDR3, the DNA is TGTGCCACCGCCCGGGCGGGGGTCGCTGAAGCTTTCTTT. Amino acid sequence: CATARAGVAEAFF.

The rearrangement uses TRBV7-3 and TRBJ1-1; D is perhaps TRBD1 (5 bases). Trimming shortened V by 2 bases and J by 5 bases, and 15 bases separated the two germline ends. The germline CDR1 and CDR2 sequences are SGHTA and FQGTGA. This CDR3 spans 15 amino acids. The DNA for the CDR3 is TGTGCCAGCAGCTTAGGTCCTCAGGGAGGGACTGAAGCTTTCTTT. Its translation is CASSLGPQGGTEAFF. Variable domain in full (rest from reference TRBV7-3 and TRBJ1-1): GAGVSQTPSNKVTEKGKYVELRCDPISGHTALYWYRQSLGQGPEFLIYFQGTGAADDSGLPNDRFFAVRPEGSVSTLKIQRTERGDSAVYLCASSLGPQGGTEAFFGQGTRLTVV.

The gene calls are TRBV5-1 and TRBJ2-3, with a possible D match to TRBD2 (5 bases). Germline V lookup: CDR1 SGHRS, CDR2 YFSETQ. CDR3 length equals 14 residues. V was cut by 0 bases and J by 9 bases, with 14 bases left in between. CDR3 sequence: CASSLESGDRTQYF. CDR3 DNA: TGCGCCAGCAGCTTGGAATCCGGGGATCGAACGCAGTATTTT.

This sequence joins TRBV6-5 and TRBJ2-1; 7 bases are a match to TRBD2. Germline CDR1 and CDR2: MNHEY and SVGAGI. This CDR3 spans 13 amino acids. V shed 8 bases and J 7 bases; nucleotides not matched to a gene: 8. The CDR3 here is CASHRGEVNEQFF. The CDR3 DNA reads TGTGCCAGCCACCGGGGGGAGGTGAATGAGCAGTTCTTC.

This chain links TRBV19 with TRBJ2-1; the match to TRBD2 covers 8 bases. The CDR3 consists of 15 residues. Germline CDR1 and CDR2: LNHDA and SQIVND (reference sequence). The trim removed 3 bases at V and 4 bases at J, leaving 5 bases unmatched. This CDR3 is CASSIGRGVYNEQFF. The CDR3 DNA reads TGTGCCAGTAGTATCGGGCGGGGGGTTTACAATGAGCAGTTCTTC.

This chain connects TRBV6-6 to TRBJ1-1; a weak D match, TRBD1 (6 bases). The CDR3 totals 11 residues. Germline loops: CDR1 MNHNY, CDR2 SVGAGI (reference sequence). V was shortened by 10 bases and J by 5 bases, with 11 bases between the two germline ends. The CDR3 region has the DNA TGTGCCACCAGGGGCACAACTGAAGCTTTCTTT. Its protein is CATRGTTEAFF.

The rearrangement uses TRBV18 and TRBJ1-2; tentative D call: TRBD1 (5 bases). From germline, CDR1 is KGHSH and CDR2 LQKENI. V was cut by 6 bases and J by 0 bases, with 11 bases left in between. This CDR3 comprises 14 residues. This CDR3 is CASSQGSANYGYTF. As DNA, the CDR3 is TGTGCCAGCTCCCAGGGTTCGGCTAACTATGGCTACACCTTC.

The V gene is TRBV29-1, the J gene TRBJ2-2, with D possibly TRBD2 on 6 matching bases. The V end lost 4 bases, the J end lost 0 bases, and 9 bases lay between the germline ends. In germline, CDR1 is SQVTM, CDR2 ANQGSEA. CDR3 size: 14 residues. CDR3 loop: CSVGGTANTGELFF. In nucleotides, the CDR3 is TGCAGCGTTGGGGGGACTGCGAACACCGGGGAGCTGTTTTTT.

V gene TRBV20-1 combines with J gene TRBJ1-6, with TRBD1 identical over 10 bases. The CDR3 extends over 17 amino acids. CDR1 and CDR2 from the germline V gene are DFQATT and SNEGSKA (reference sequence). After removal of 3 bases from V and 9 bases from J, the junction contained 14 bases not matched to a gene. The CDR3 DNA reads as TGCAGTGCTAGTGATTCTTTGGCGGGACAGGGGTCTTCACCCCTCCACTTT. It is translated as CSASDSLAGQGSSPLHF.

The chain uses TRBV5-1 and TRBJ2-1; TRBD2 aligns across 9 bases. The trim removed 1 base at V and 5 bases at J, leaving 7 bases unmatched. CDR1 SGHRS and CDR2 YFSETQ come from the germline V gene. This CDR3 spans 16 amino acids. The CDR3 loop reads CASSLTAGGPNNEQFF. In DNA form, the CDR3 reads TGCGCCAGCAGCTTGACGGCGGGGGGGCCCAACAATGAGCAGTTCTTC.

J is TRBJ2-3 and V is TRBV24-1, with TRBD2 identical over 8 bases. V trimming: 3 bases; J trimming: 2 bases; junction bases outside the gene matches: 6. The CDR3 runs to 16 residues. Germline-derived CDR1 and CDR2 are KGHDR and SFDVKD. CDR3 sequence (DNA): TGTGCCACCAGTGATCCAGCGGGGGCCCCCACAGATACGCAGTATTTT. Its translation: CATSDPAGAPTDTQYF.

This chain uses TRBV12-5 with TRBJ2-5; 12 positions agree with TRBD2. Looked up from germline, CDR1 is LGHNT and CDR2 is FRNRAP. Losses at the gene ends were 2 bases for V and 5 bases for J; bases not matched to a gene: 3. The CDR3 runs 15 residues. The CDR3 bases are TGTGCTAGTGGTTTGCCTAGCGGGAGGGTTGAGACCCAGTACTTC. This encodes CASGLPSGRVETQYF.

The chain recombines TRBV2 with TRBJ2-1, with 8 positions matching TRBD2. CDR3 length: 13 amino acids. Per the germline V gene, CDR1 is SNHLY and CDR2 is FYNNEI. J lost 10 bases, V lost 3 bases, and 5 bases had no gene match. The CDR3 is CASSEGLEREQFF. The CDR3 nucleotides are TGTGCCAGCAGTGAGGGACTAGAGCGGGAGCAGTTCTTC.

CDR3 DNA: TGTGCCAGCAGTTTACAGGGGGCGCGAGGTTCACCCCTCCACTTT. It specifies CASSLQGARGSPLHF. This chain links TRBV6-5 with TRBJ1-6, with 9 bases aligning to TRBD1. This CDR3 comprises 15 residues. V lost 4 bases, J lost 9 bases, and 7 bases stayed unmatched. The germline V gene encodes CDR1 MNHEY and CDR2 SVGAGI.

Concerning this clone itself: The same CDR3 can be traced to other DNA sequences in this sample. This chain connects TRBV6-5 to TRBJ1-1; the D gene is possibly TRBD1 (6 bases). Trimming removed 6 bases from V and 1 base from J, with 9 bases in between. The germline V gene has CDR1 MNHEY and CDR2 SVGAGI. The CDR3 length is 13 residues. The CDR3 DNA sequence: TGTGCCAGCAGACTGACAGGGAACACTGAAGCTTTCTTT. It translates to CASRLTGNTEAFF.

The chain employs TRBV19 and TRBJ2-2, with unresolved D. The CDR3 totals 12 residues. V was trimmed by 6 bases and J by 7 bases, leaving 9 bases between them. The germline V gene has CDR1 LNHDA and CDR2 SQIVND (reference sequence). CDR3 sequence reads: CASSPPNGELFF. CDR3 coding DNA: TGTGCCAGTAGCCCCCCCAACGGGGAGCTGTTTTTT.

CDR3 residues: CASSLGGSQPQHF. The CDR3 DNA is TGTGCCAGCAGCCTAGGAGGGAGCCAGCCCCAGCATTTT. The chain carries TRBV7-8 and TRBJ1-5; D is unclear. V was cut by 5 bases and J by 7 bases, with 12 bases left in between. This CDR3 has 13 residues. Germline V gene lookup returns CDR1 SGHVS and CDR2 FQNEAQ.

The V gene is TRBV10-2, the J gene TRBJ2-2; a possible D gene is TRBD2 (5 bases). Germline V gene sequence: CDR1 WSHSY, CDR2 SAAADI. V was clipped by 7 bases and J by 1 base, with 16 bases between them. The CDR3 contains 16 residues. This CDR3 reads CASMLQTTLNTGELFF. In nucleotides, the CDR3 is TGCGCCAGCATGTTACAGACTACCCTGAACACCGGGGAGCTGTTTTTT.

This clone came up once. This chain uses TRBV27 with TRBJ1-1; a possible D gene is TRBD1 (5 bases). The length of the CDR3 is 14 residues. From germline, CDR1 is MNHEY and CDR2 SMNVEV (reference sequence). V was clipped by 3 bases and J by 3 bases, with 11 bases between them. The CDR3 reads CASSFRGTDTEAFF. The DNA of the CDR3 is TGTGCCAGCAGTTTTAGGGGCACGGACACTGAAGCTTTCTTT.

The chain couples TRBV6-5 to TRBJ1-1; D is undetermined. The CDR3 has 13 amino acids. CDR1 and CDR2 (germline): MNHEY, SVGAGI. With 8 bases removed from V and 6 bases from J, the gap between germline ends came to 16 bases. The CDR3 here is CASPLTLGAEAFF. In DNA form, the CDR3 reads TGTGCCAGCCCGCTAACCTTGGGCGCTGAAGCTTTCTTT.

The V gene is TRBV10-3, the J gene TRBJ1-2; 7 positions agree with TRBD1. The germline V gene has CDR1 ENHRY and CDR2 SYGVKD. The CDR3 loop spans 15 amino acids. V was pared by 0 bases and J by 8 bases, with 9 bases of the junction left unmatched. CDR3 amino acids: CAISESRQGGRGYTF. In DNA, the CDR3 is TGTGCCATCAGTGAGTCTCGCCAGGGGGGACGCGGCTACACCTTC.

CDR3 in amino acids: CASSLAGGLAKNIQYF. The DNA for the CDR3 is TGCGCCAGCAGCCTGGCAGGCGGACTAGCCAAAAACATTCAGTACTTC. This rearrangement joins TRBV5-1 to TRBJ2-4; TRBD2 is a possible D gene (5 bases). This CDR3 contains 16 residues. In germline, CDR1 is SGHRS, CDR2 YFSETQ. V dropped 4 bases and J dropped 0 bases, with 14 bases sitting between them.

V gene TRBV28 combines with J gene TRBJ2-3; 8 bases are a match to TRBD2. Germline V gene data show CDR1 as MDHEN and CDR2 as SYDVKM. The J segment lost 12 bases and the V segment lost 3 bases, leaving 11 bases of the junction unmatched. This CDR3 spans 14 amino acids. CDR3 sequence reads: CASSFRGGISTQYF. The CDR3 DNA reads TGTGCCAGCAGTTTTCGGGGGGGTATTTCGACTCAGTATTTT.

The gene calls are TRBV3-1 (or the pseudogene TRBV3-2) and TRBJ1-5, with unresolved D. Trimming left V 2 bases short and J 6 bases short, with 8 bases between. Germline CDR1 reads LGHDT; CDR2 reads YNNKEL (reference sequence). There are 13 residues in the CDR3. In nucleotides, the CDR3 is TGTGCCAGCAGCCAATCCGGGAGTCAGCCCCAGCATTTT. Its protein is CASSQSGSQPQHF.

CDR3 sequence (DNA): TGTGCCAGCAGCTACGGGGTATTAGAGGTGCGTGATGGTTACGAGCAGTACTTC. This sequence encodes CASSYGVLEVRDGYEQYF. The genes are TRBV13 and TRBJ2-7; perhaps TRBD2 as D (5 bases). The CDR3 is 18 residues long. The germline CDR1 and CDR2 sequences are PRHDT and FYEKMQ (reference sequence). V gave up 4 bases and J gave up 4 bases, with 26 bases separating them.

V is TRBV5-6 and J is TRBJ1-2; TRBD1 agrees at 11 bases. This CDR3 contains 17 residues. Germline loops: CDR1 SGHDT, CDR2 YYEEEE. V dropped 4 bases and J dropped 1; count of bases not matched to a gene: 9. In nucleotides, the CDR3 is TGTGCCAGCAGCCCCGGTCCCGGGACAGGGGGTAACTATGGCTACACCTTC. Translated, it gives CASSPGPGTGGNYGYTF.